The clone carrying this TCR beta chain was recorded many times. The antigen is undetermined. These data are taken from a study of T-cell reconstitution after alpha-beta-depleted transplantation in children. The CDR3 loop spans 13 amino acids. Trimming left V 3 bases short and J 3 bases short, with 5 bases between. As it was prepared, the TCRbeta library received unique molecular identifiers. TCRdb itself ran the PCR reads through MiXCR, one entry per CDR3 protein. This table has 600,000 or so distinct CDR3 sequences, about 23% appearing once. The study, taken as a whole, reports: Several patients had high TCRbeta diversity at day 60; it came from surviving recipient T cells and thymic progenitors. Where alpha-beta T cells came from about two months after transplant was reportedly several hundred expanded graft clones.

The TCR comes from a boy under two years old who had a stem cell transplant for acute myeloid leukemia, so the T cells may come from the graft donor. The input for sequencing was PBMCs, mostly from graft donor cells, taken 360 days after TCRalphabeta/CD19-depleted stem cell transplant. This chain connects TRBV12-3 or TRBV12-4 to TRBJ2-2; D gene unclear. CDR3 region: CASSFAYTGELFF. The CDR3 nucleotides read TGTGCCAGCAGTTTTGCGTACACCGGGGAGCTGTTTTTT.